Sequencing of this TCR beta chain was carried out in a study of OX40 agonist ivuxolimab in advanced cancers. Study background: Patients enrolled in dose escalation were diagnosed with hepatocellular carcinoma, melanoma, renal cell or head and neck cancer. Participants could have had prior anti-PD-1, anti-PD-L1 or anti-CTLA-4 therapy, and around 40% had some. Two patients with cutaneous melanoma and one with hepatocellular carcinoma, three in total, showed partial responses.

Trimming removed 1 base at V and 1 base at J, with 8 bases between. Germline values: CDR1 SGHTA, CDR2 FQGNSA. The CDR3 covers 15 residues. Measured with immunoSEQ multiplex PCR; TCRdb has only the in-frame clones, and not every one. The profile covers some 97,000 clones, with around 89% appearing a single time and roughly 0.15% taken by the ten largest. It was autoimmune disease history or systemic immunosuppression that excluded patients. This rearrangement joins TRBV7-2 to TRBJ1-5, with D unclear. This sequence was found in an adult with an advanced solid tumor such as melanoma, head and neck, liver or kidney cancer. The material was CD4+ or CD8+ T cells sorted from blood, obtained in a trial of the OX40 agonist ivuxolimab. In nucleotides, the CDR3 is TGTGCCAGCAGCTTAGAAGGGATGAGCAATCAGCCCCAGCATTTT. Translation: CASSLEGMSNQPQHF.